Sequencing of this TCR beta chain was carried out in a study of PD-1 blockade in classical Hodgkin lymphoma. The CDR3 sequence is 14 residues long. Germline CDR1 is MNHNY and CDR2 is SVGAGI (reference sequence). With 2 bases removed from V and 5 bases from J, the gap between germline ends came to 12 bases. Relapse after autologous stem cell transplantation occurred in every patient, and brentuximab vedotin exposure varied. Isolated CD8+ T cells were derived from thawed PBMCs through magnetic negative selection. Only in-frame clones appear in the TCRdb table, and some are missing; sequencing was by immunoSEQ multiplex PCR. The sample consists of 6,000 to 7,500 clones, around 50% of them appearing once.

The V call is TRBV6-6, the J call TRBJ1-1, with D maybe TRBD1 (6 bases). The sample consisted of CD8+ T cells from blood, taken at baseline. The TCR originated in a human donor with classical Hodgkin lymphoma. CDR3 protein: CASSYGGALTEAFF. The CDR3 region has the DNA TGTGCCAGCAGTTACGGGGGGGCCCTTACTGAAGCTTTCTTT.